The sequence of this T cell receptor beta chain was determined in a study of Graves' ophthalmopathy and Graves' hyperthyroidism. Broader study findings: Between ophthalmopathy and stable hyperthyroidism, a 13-signature model drew a separation with 87.88% sensitivity and approximately 77% specificity.

Researchers took RNA transcripts and amplified TCR beta CDR3 regions from them. RT-PCR was first run with HTBI primers, then multiplex PCR in a second round. TCRdb processed the multiplex PCR reads anew with MiXCR; each CDR3 protein has one entry. The sample consists of about 640,000 distinct CDR3 sequences, 35% to 45% of them appearing once. The germline V gene has CDR1 SQVTM and CDR2 ANQGSEA. The V segment lost 5 bases and the J segment 1 base; nucleotides outside the gene matches: 4. This CDR3 comprises 13 residues. This clonotype was seen more than once but under ten times. What it recognizes is unknown.

Sequences were obtained from peripheral blood. The sequence derives from an adult man with Graves' ophthalmopathy. V usage is TRBV29-1 and J usage is TRBJ1-1, with 7 bases aligning to TRBD1. The CDR3 reads CSVSGQTNTEAFF. The DNA for the CDR3 is TGCAGCGTTTCGGGACAGACGAACACTGAAGCTTTCTTT.